This T cell receptor beta chain stems from a study of T cells in Graves' hyperthyroidism and ophthalmopathy. TCR beta CDR3 sequences were amplified from RNA transcripts. Primed by the HTBI set, a first-round RT-PCR was run on the TCR CDR3. TCRdb called the multiplex PCR reads again in MiXCR, with one record for every CDR3 protein. The sample has over 400,000 distinct CDR3 sequences; roughly 14% are singletons. Overall study results and limits: Blood also showed most of the thyroid clonotypes that were expanded above 0.001. Stable hyperthyroidism was told apart from ophthalmopathy by a model built on 13 V-J features.

Exclusion of patients followed from uncontrolled infection, other autoimmune disease, pregnancy or lactation. Diagnosis relied on clinical symptoms, serum thyroxine and TRAb, thyroid ultrasound and orbital computed tomography. This clonotype turned up a few times. No antigen is known for it. The TCR comes from a man aged 18 to 30 with Graves' ophthalmopathy. The sample comprised blood.

This chain's CDR3 is CASSLGGTDYNGYTF. CDR3 bases: TGCGCCAGCAGCTTGGGGGGGACGGATTATAATGGCTACACCTTC. This sequence joins TRBV5-1 and TRBJ1-2; a possible D gene is TRBD1 (5 bases). CDR1 is SGHRS, CDR2 YFSETQ, per germline. There are 15 residues in the CDR3. V dropped 0 bases and J dropped 6 bases, with 15 bases sitting between them.